This T cell receptor beta chain is from a study of cytomegalovirus exposure and HLA in healthy donors. General study results and limits: Highly shared sequence variants in one cluster were likely a sequencing artifact. Cytomegalovirus status was reportedly diagnosed by the classifier with high specificity and sensitivity.

In regard to this clone: Its antigen is not known.

The study ran its PCR with 60 Vbeta and 13 Jbeta primers. This table comes from immunoSEQ multiplex PCR, and its TCRdb copy is limited to in-frame clones, with some not included. The table lists some 130,000 clones, 77% of them singletons, with around 1.5% in the top ten. The CDR3 has 13 amino acids. The germline CDR1 and CDR2 sequences are MNHEY and SMNVEV (reference sequence). Trimming took off 5 bases at V and 3 bases at J, with 11 bases between the two ends. V usage is TRBV27 and J usage is TRBJ2-7; D is unresolved. The receptor was isolated from a woman aged 40 to 50 in good health and CMV-seronegative. Sequencing was carried out using PBMCs. The DNA for the CDR3 is TGTGCCAGCAGTCTTGGAGCATACTACGAGCAGTACTTC. Translated: CASSLGAYYEQYF.